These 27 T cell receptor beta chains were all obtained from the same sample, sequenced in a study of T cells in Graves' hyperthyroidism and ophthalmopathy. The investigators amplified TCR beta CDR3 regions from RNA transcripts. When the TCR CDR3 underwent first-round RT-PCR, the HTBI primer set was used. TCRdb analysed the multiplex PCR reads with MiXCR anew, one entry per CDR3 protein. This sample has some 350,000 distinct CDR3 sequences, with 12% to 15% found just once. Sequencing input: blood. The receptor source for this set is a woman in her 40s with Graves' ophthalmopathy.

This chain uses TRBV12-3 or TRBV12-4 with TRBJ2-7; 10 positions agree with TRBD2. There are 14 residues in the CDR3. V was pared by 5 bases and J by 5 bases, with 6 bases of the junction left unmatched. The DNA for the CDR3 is TGTGCCAGCAGTAATAGCGGGAGGATCAACGAGCAGTACTTC. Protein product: CASSNSGRINEQYF.

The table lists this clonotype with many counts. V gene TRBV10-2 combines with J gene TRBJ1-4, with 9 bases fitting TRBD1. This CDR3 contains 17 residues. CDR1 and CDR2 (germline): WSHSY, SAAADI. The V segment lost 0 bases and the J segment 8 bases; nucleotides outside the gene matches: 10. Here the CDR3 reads CASSESDRRDRDEKLFF. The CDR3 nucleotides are TGCGCCAGCAGTGAGTCGGACCGCCGGGACAGGGACGAAAAACTGTTTTTT.

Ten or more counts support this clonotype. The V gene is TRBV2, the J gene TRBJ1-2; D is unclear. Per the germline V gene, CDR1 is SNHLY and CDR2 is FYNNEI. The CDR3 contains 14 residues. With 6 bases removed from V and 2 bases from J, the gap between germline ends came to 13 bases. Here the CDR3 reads CASSPGVGNYGYTF. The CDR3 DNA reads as TGTGCCAGCAGCCCGGGAGTGGGGAACTATGGCTACACCTTC. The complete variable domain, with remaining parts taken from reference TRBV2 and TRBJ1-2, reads EPEVTQTPSHQVTQMGQEVILRCVPISNHLYFYWYRQILGQKVEFLVSFYNNEISEKSEIFDDQFSVERPDGSNFTLKIRSTKLEDSAMYFCASSPGVGNYGYTFGSGTRLTVV.

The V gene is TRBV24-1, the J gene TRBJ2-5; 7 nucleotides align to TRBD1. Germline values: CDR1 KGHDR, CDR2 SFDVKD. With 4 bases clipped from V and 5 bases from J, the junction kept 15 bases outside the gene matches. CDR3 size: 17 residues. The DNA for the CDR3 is TGTGCCACCAGTGACCCTAGGACAGGCCCAGGGGGTGAGACCCAGTACTTC. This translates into CATSDPRTGPGGETQYF.

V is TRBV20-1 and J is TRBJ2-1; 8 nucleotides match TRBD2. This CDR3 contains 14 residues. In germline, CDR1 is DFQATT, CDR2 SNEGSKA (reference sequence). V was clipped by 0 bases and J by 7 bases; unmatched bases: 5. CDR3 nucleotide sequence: TGCAGTGCTAGAGACGGGAGGGGCCCTAATGAGCAGTTCTTC. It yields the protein CSARDGRGPNEQFF.

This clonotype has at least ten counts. The CDR3 DNA follows: TGTGCCAGCAGTTACCAACCCCCGTGGACTAGCGGGAACTACGAGCAGTACTTC. Amino acid sequence: CASSYQPPWTSGNYEQYF. The chain carries TRBV6-5 and TRBJ2-7; 12 bases map to TRBD2. CDR1 and CDR2 (germline): MNHEY, SVGAGI. The CDR3 extends over 18 amino acids. With 2 bases clipped from V and 3 bases from J, the junction kept 11 bases outside the gene matches.

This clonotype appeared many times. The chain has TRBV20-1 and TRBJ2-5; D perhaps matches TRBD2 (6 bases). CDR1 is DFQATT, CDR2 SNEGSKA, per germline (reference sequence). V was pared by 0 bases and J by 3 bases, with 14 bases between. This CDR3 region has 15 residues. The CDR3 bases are TGCAGTGCTAGAGATTGGAGACTAGGGGAAGAGACCCAGTACTTC. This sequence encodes CSARDWRLGEETQYF.

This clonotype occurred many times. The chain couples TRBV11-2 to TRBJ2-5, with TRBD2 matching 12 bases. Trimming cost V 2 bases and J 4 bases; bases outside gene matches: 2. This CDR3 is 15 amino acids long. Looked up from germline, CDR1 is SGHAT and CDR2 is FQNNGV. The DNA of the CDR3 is TGTGCCAGCAGCTTAAAACTAGCGGGAGGAGAGACCCAGTACTTC. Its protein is CASSLKLAGGETQYF.

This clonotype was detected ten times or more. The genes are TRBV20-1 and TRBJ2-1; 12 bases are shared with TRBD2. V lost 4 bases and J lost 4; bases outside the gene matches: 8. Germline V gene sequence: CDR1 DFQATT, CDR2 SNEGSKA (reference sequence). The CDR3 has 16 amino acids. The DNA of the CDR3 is TGCAGTGCTAATCCACTAGCGGGGGGTCTGTACAATGAGCAGTTCTTC. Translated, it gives CSANPLAGGLYNEQFF.

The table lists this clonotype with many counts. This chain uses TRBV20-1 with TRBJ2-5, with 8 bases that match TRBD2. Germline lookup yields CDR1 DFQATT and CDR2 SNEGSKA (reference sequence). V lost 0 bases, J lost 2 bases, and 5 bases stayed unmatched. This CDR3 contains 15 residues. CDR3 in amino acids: CSARDPIAGQETQYF. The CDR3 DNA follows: TGCAGTGCTAGAGATCCAATAGCGGGGCAAGAGACCCAGTACTTC.

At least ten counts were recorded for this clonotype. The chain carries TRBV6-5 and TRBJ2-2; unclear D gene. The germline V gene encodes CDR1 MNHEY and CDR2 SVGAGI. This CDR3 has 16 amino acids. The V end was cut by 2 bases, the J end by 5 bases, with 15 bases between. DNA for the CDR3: TGTGCCAGCAGTTACGAGTTTAGCCAGAGAACCGGGGAGCTGTTTTTT. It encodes CASSYEFSQRTGELFF.

The CDR3 protein is CASSESSGGTKETQYF. The CDR3 DNA reads as TGCGCCAGCAGTGAGTCCTCGGGGGGAACTAAAGAGACCCAGTACTTC. The chain links TRBV10-2 to TRBJ2-5, with 7 bases fitting TRBD2. The J segment lost 3 bases and the V segment lost 0 bases, leaving 7 bases of the junction unmatched. The CDR3 is 16 amino acids. The germline gives CDR1 WSHSY, CDR2 SAAADI.

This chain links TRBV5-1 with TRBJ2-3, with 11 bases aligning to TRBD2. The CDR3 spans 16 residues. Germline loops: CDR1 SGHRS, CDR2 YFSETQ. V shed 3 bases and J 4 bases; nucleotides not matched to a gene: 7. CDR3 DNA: TGCGCCAGCAGCTCGACTAGCGGGGCGAACGCAGATACGCAGTATTTT. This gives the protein CASSSTSGANADTQYF.

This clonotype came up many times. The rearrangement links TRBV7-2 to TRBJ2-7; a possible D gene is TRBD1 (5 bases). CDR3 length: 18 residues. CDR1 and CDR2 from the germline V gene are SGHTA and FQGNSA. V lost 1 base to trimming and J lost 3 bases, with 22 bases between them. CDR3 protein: CASSLDDGRGRTDYEQYF. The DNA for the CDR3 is TGTGCCAGCAGCTTAGATGATGGTAGGGGCCGGACCGACTACGAGCAGTACTTC. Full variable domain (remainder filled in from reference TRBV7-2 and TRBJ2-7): GAGVSQSPSNKVTEKGKDVELRCDPISGHTALYWYRQSLGQGLEFLIYFQGNSAPDKSGLPSDRFSAERTGGSVSTLTIQRTQQEDSAVYLCASSLDDGRGRTDYEQYFGPGTRLTVT.

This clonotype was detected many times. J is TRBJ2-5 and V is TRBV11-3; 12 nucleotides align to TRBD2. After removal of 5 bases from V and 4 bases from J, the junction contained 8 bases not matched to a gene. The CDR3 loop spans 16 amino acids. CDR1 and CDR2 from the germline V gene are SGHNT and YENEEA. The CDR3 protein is CASSPRTSGVGETQYF. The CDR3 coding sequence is TGTGCCAGCAGCCCCCGGACTAGCGGGGTGGGAGAGACCCAGTACTTC.

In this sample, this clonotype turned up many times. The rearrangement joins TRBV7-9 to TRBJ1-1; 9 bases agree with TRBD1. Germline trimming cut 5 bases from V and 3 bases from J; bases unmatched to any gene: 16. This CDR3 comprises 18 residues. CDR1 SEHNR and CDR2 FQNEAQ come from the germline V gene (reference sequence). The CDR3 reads CASSTRYHGTGSDTEAFF. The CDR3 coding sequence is TGTGCCAGCAGCACCCGGTATCACGGGACAGGGAGCGACACTGAAGCTTTCTTT.

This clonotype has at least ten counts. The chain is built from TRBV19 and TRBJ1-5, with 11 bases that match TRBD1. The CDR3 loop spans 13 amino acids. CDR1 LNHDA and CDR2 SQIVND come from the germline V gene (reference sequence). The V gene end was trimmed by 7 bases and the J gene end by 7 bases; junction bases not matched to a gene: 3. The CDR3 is CASKDRGQQPQHF. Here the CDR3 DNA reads TGTGCCAGTAAGGACAGGGGGCAACAGCCCCAGCATTTT.

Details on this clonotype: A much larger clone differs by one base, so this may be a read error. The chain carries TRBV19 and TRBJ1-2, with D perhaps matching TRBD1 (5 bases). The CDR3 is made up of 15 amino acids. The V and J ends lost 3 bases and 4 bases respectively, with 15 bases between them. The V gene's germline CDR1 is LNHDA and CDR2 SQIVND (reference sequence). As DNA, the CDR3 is TGTGCCAGTAGTATCGAGGTCGGGGGACTCTATGGCTACACCTTC. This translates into CASSIEVGGLYGYTF.

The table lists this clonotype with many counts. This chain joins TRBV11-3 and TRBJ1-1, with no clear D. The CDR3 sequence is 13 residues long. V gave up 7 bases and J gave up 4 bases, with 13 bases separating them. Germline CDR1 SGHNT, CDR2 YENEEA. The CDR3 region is CASNLWGSTEAFF. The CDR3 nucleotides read TGTGCCAGCAACCTGTGGGGTAGCACTGAAGCTTTCTTT.

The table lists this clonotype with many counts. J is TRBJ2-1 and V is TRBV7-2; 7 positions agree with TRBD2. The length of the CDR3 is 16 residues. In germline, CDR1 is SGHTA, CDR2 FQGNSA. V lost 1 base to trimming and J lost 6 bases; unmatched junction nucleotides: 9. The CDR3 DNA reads TGTGCCAGCAGCTTAGGAAGTGGGGGGGTTCTCAATGAGCAGTTCTTC. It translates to CASSLGSGGVLNEQFF.

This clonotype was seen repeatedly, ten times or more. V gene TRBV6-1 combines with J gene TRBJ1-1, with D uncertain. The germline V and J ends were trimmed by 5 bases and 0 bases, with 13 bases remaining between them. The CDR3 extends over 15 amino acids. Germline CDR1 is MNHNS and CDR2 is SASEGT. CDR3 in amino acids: CASSSFGNLNTEAFF. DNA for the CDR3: TGTGCCAGCAGTTCATTCGGGAACCTGAACACTGAAGCTTTCTTT.

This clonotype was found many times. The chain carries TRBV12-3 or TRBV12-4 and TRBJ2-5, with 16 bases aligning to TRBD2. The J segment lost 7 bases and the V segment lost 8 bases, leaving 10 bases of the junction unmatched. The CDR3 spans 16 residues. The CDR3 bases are TGTGCCAGCCAACCCCCGGGACTAGCGGGAGGGTCGACCCAGTACTTC. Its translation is CASQPPGLAGGSTQYF.

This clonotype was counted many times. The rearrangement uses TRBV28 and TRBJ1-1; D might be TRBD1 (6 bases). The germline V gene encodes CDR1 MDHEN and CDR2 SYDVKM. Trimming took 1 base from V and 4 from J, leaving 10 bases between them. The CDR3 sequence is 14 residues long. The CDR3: CASSLLEGVTEAFF. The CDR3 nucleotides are TGTGCCAGCAGTTTATTAGAGGGGGTCACTGAAGCTTTCTTT.

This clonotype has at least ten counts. The CDR3, as DNA: TGTGCCATCGGATTAGGACAATACAATGAGCAGTTCTTC. Protein: CAIGLGQYNEQFF. J is TRBJ2-1 and V is TRBV10-3, with a possible D match to TRBD1 (5 bases). The germline V gene encodes CDR1 ENHRY and CDR2 SYGVKD. This CDR3 region has 13 residues. The ends were cut back, 8 bases at V and 4 bases at J, with 12 bases in the middle.

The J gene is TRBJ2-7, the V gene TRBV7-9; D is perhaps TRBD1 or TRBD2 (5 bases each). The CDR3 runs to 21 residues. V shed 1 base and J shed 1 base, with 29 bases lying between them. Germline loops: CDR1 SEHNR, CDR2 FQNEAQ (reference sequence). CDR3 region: CASSLVYPGRPNRQGSYEQYF. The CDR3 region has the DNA TGTGCCAGCAGCTTAGTCTACCCGGGACGTCCAAACCGCCAAGGGTCCTACGAGCAGTACTTC.

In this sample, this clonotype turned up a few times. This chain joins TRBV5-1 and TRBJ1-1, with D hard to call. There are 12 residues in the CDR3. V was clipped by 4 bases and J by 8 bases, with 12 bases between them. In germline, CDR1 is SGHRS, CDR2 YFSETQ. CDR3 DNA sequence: TGCGCCAGCAGCGGGTCAGCCCTCGAAGCTTTCTTT. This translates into CASSGSALEAFF.

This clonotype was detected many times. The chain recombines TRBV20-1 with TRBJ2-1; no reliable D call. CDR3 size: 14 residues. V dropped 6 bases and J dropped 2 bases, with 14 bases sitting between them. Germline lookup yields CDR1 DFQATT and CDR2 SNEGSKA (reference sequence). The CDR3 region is CSALIDPTYNEQFF. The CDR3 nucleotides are TGCAGTGCCCTCATAGATCCGACCTACAATGAGCAGTTCTTC.